The sequence of this T cell receptor beta chain was determined in a study of CXCR3-negative and CXCR3-positive naive CD8 T cells. Across the whole study: TRB reads totalled about 135 million, about 1.5 +/- 0.3 million per library.

Worth noting for this clonotype: Its antigen is unknown.

Every subset of CD8+ T cells was sorted in triplicate at hundreds of thousands of cells each. CD45RO-CCR7+CD27+CD95- characterized naive CD8+ T cells. Study-level findings and limits: Greater hydrophobicity was found in TRB CDR3s of CXCR3-positive naive cells than of CXCR3-negative naive cells.

Carrying UMI labels, the TRB cDNA libraries were prepared through 5' RACE. TCRdb reprocessed the 5' RACE reads and keeps a single row for each CDR3 protein, giving no DNA. The sample has under 150,000 distinct CDR3 sequences, and its top ten clones hold around 0.62%. This CDR3 region has 16 residues. Germline V gene data show CDR1 as MDHEN and CDR2 as SYDVKM. The TCR sequence derives from a human donor in good health. Some clones in this sample may be carry-over from other donors' samples. Sequencing used naive CXCR3+ CD8+ T cells from blood. Indicated subset: CD45RO-CCR7+CD27+CD95- naive CD8+ T cells expressing CXCR3 (TNR3+). The V and J genes are TRBV28 and TRBJ2-1; TCRdb picks TRBD1, but there is no DNA to check that call. This chain's CDR3 is CASSPIDRPLYNEQFF.